These T cell receptor beta chains were read from a single sample in a study of control samples from healthy donors and cancer patients. TCRdb's copy holds only in-frame clones and misses some; the assay was immunoSEQ multiplex PCR. The sample consists of about 40,000 clones, 90% to 95% of them appearing once. Source material: blood. The origin of the receptors is a woman in her forties or fifties in good health. The CDR3 runs from the conserved cysteine through the conserved F or W. Each record gives: CDR3 length, clone size, V gene, J gene, D gene, CDR3 protein, CDR3 DNA. The D gene is left open where the match is weak. Only part of the rows carry a size: once, few, many, or a class if the clone is expanded.

length: 15
size: NA
V: TRBV7-8
J: TRBJ1-3
D: NA
CDR3: CASSLGTVAGNTIYF
DNA: TGTGCCAGCAGCTTAGGGACGGTGGCTGGAAACACCATATATTTT

length: 13
size: NA
V: TRBV27
J: TRBJ2-1
D: NA
CDR3: CASSPLGRGEQFF
DNA: TGTGCCAGCAGTCCCCTGGGCCGGGGGGAGCAGTTCTTC

length: 15
size: NA
V: TRBV4-3
J: TRBJ1-2
D: TRBD1
CDR3: CASSQERTGPYGYTF
DNA: TGCGCCAGCAGCCAAGAAAGGACAGGTCCTTATGGCTACACCTTC

length: 14
size: NA
V: TRBV11-3
J: TRBJ2-7
D: NA
CDR3: CASSLGGSNYEQYF
DNA: TGTGCCAGCAGCCTGGGAGGATCAAACTACGAGCAGTACTTC

length: 15
size: NA
V: TRBV28
J: TRBJ1-3
D: TRBD1
CDR3: CASTLGQHPGNTIYF
DNA: TGTGCCAGCACCCTGGGACAGCACCCTGGAAACACCATATATTTT

length: 14
size: NA
V: TRBV9
J: TRBJ2-7
D: NA
CDR3: CASSVSWGAGEQYF
DNA: TGTGCCAGCAGCGTAAGCTGGGGGGCGGGCGAGCAGTACTTC

length: 15
size: once
V: TRBV15
J: TRBJ1-3
D: NA
CDR3: CATSRTGDPGNTIYF
DNA: TGTGCCACCAGCCGCACTGGGGACCCTGGAAACACCATATATTTT

length: 13
size: NA
V: TRBV9
J: TRBJ2-7
D: NA
CDR3: CASSRIGRGEQYF
DNA: TGTGCCAGCAGCAGAATCGGCAGGGGCGAGCAGTACTTC

length: 14
size: NA
V: TRBV2
J: TRBJ1-6
D: NA
CDR3: CASSEGWGRSPLHF
DNA: TGTGCCAGCAGTGAGGGTTGGGGGCGATCACCCCTCCACTTT

length: 12
size: NA
V: TRBV30
J: TRBJ2-7
D: NA
CDR3: CAVAQGPYEQYF
DNA: TGTGCCGTGGCACAGGGCCCCTACGAGCAGTACTTC

length: 13
size: NA
V: TRBV10-3
J: TRBJ1-1
D: TRBD1
CDR3: CAISRGMETEAFF
DNA: TGTGCCATCAGCAGGGGGATGGAAACTGAAGCTTTCTTT

length: 20
size: NA
V: TRBV24-1
J: TRBJ2-3
D: TRBD2
CDR3: CATSDPGLAGAPPGTDTQYF
DNA: TGTGCCACCAGTGACCCAGGACTAGCGGGGGCCCCTCCGGGAACAGATACGCAGTATTTT

length: 14
size: NA
V: TRBV9
J: TRBJ1-2
D: NA
CDR3: CASSPLGVNYGYTF
DNA: TGTGCCAGCAGCCCCCTAGGAGTTAACTATGGCTACACCTTC

length: 19
size: NA
V: TRBV19
J: TRBJ1-6
D: NA
CDR3: CASSSYGSGSPSYNSPLHF
DNA: TGTGCCAGTAGTAGTTATGGTTCAGGGTCGCCATCCTATAATTCACCCCTCCACTTT

length: 15
size: NA
V: TRBV9
J: TRBJ1-1
D: NA
CDR3: CASSVEQGRNTEAFF
DNA: TGTGCCAGCAGCGTAGAACAGGGAAGGAACACTGAAGCTTTCTTT

length: 16
size: NA
V: TRBV3-1/TRBV3-2
J: TRBJ2-2
D: TRBD2
CDR3: CASSQVNGLAVGELFF
DNA: TGTGCCAGCAGCCAAGTAAATGGACTAGCGGTCGGGGAGCTGTTTTTT

length: 13
size: NA
V: TRBV12-3/TRBV12-4
J: TRBJ1-2
D: NA
CDR3: CASTQRGKYGYTF
DNA: TGTGCCAGCACTCAAAGGGGAAAGTATGGCTACACCTTC

length: 14
size: NA
V: TRBV9
J: TRBJ1-3
D: NA
CDR3: CASSVGAFGNTIYF
DNA: TGTGCCAGCAGCGTAGGGGCGTTTGGAAACACCATATATTTT

length: 14
size: NA
V: TRBV7-9
J: TRBJ2-1
D: NA
CDR3: CASSSFSGSNEQFF
DNA: TGTGCCAGCAGCTCCTTCAGCGGGTCCAATGAGCAGTTCTTC

length: 15
size: NA
V: TRBV5-4
J: TRBJ1-1
D: NA
CDR3: CASSLGGGWGTEAFF
DNA: TGTGCCAGCAGCTTAGGCGGGGGTTGGGGGACTGAAGCTTTCTTT

length: 11
size: NA
V: TRBV20-1
J: TRBJ1-1
D: NA
CDR3: CSARAPIEAFF
DNA: TGCAGTGCTAGAGCCCCTATTGAAGCTTTCTTT

length: 14
size: NA
V: TRBV6-5
J: TRBJ1-3
D: TRBD1
CDR3: CASSQGVTGNTIYF
DNA: TGTGCCAGCTCTCAGGGGGTAACTGGAAACACCATATATTTT

length: 17
size: once
V: TRBV6-6
J: TRBJ1-2
D: NA
CDR3: CASSPPPFTADDYGYTF
DNA: TGTGCCAGCAGTCCTCCACCGTTTACAGCTGACGACTATGGCTACACCTTC

length: 14
size: NA
V: TRBV2
J: TRBJ2-5
D: NA
CDR3: CASKLGGPQETQYF
DNA: TGTGCCAGCAAATTGGGGGGCCCCCAAGAGACCCAGTACTTC

length: 13
size: once
V: TRBV5-1
J: TRBJ2-5
D: TRBD1
CDR3: CASSRDRVETQYF
DNA: TGCGCCAGCAGTCGGGACAGGGTGGAGACCCAGTACTTC

length: 18
size: NA
V: TRBV5-1
J: TRBJ2-6
D: NA
CDR3: CASSLRAQGSSGANVLTF
DNA: TGCGCCAGCAGCTTGCGTGCGCAGGGAAGCTCTGGGGCCAACGTCCTGACTTTC

length: 17
size: NA
V: TRBV7-6
J: TRBJ2-7
D: NA
CDR3: CASSLSMGRGDGGEQYF
DNA: TGTGCCAGCAGCTTATCTATGGGCCGGGGAGACGGTGGCGAGCAGTACTTC

length: 15
size: NA
V: TRBV29-1
J: TRBJ1-1
D: TRBD1
CDR3: CSAHSPRGLGTEAFF
DNA: TGCAGCGCTCACTCGCCAAGGGGGCTCGGCACTGAAGCTTTCTTT

length: 16
size: few
V: TRBV5-1
J: TRBJ2-1
D: NA
CDR3: CASAPLVGGDYNEQFF
DNA: TGCGCCAGCGCCCCCCTGGTGGGCGGGGACTACAATGAGCAGTTCTTC

length: 15
size: NA
V: TRBV18
J: TRBJ1-3
D: NA
CDR3: CASSPAQSSGNTIYF
DNA: TGTGCCAGCTCACCAGCACAGTCCTCTGGAAACACCATATATTTT

length: 14
size: NA
V: TRBV9
J: TRBJ1-1
D: NA
CDR3: CASSVAAMNTEAFF
DNA: TGTGCCAGCAGCGTAGCGGCCATGAACACTGAAGCTTTCTTT

length: 13
size: NA
V: TRBV2
J: TRBJ2-7
D: NA
CDR3: CASSEGGPDEQYF
DNA: TGTGCCAGCAGTGAAGGGGGCCCCGACGAGCAGTACTTC

length: 15
size: NA
V: TRBV3-1/TRBV3-2
J: TRBJ2-3
D: TRBD2
CDR3: CASGVAGGSTDTQYF
DNA: TGTGCCAGCGGCGTGGCGGGGGGGAGCACAGATACGCAGTATTTT

length: 14
size: NA
V: TRBV7-2
J: TRBJ1-4
D: NA
CDR3: CASSFDRHPGKLFF
DNA: TGTGCCAGCAGCTTCGACCGCCACCCGGGAAAACTGTTTTTT

length: 15
size: NA
V: TRBV5-1
J: TRBJ2-3
D: NA
CDR3: CASSLDREGGDTQYF
DNA: TGCGCCAGCAGCTTGGACAGGGAAGGAGGGGATACGCAGTATTTT

length: 15
size: NA
V: TRBV7-9
J: TRBJ1-2
D: NA
CDR3: CASSPRPGTQAGYTF
DNA: TGTGCCAGCAGCCCGAGACCAGGGACCCAGGCTGGCTACACCTTC

length: 15
size: NA
V: TRBV28
J: TRBJ2-5
D: NA
CDR3: CASSTLEGGGETQYF
DNA: TGTGCCAGCAGTACCCTCGAAGGTGGAGGGGAGACCCAGTACTTC

length: 15
size: once
V: TRBV9
J: TRBJ2-3
D: TRBD2
CDR3: CASSPHSGKTDTQYF
DNA: TGTGCCAGCAGCCCCCATAGCGGGAAAACAGATACGCAGTATTTT

length: 21
size: NA
V: TRBV19
J: TRBJ2-3
D: TRBD2
CDR3: CASSIVRGRGGASGGTDTQYF
DNA: TGTGCCAGTAGTATAGTCCGGGGGAGAGGAGGGGCTAGCGGGGGCACAGATACGCAGTATTTT

length: 11
size: NA
V: TRBV12-3/TRBV12-4
J: TRBJ2-7
D: NA
CDR3: CASSFGYEQYF
DNA: TGTGCCAGCAGTTTCGGATACGAGCAGTACTTC

length: 15
size: NA
V: TRBV5-1
J: TRBJ1-1
D: NA
CDR3: CASSQIPRQNTEAFF
DNA: TGCGCCAGCAGCCAGATCCCCCGTCAGAACACTGAAGCTTTCTTT

length: 17
size: NA
V: TRBV6-2/TRBV6-3
J: TRBJ1-4
D: NA
CDR3: CASSQSPTTGYRGKLFF
DNA: TGTGCCAGCAGTCAATCTCCAACAACAGGATATCGGGGAAAACTGTTTTTT

length: 13
size: NA
V: TRBV19
J: TRBJ1-6
D: NA
CDR3: CASSIDRRTPLHF
DNA: TGTGCCAGTAGTATCGACAGGAGAACACCCCTCCACTTT

length: 14
size: NA
V: TRBV7-2
J: TRBJ2-2
D: NA
CDR3: CASGNFVSTGELFF
DNA: TGTGCCAGCGGAAACTTTGTGAGCACCGGGGAGCTGTTTTTT

length: 13
size: NA
V: TRBV9
J: TRBJ2-1
D: TRBD2
CDR3: CASSRGEGNEQFF
DNA: TGTGCCAGCAGTCGCGGGGAGGGGAATGAGCAGTTCTTC

length: 16
size: NA
V: TRBV5-1
J: TRBJ2-2
D: TRBD2
CDR3: CASRNAGGRNTGELFF
DNA: TGCGCCAGCAGGAACGCGGGGGGACGGAACACCGGGGAGCTGTTTTTT

length: 15
size: NA
V: TRBV5-1
J: TRBJ2-7
D: TRBD2
CDR3: CASRPPGLAGYEQYF
DNA: TGCGCCAGCAGGCCTCCGGGACTAGCGGGGTACGAGCAGTACTTC

length: 17
size: NA
V: TRBV24-1
J: TRBJ2-5
D: NA
CDR3: CATSDSSPRLVPETQYF
DNA: TGTGCCACCAGTGATTCCTCCCCCCGACTAGTACCAGAGACCCAGTACTTC